The sample holds a few counts of the clone carrying this T cell receptor beta chain. What it binds is unknown. Germline-derived CDR1 and CDR2 are SGHKS and YYEKEE (reference sequence). This CDR3 contains 15 residues. With 4 bases clipped from V and 2 bases from J, the junction kept 5 bases outside the gene matches. The sample originates from a study of CD8 T cells in ankylosing spondylitis. The authors made TCR beta libraries by quantitative 5'-RACE with molecular barcodes. TCRdb reprocessed the 5' RACE reads via MiXCR and lists one record per CDR3 protein. The table records under 300,000 distinct CDR3 sequences, around 10% of them present only once. Whole-study findings and limits: Reported data indicate significant enrichment of disease-linked clones within matched ankylosing spondylitis synovial fluid. Disease-linked clones proved CD8+ and comparatively uncommon in peripheral blood.

The TCR sequence derives from a male donor with ankylosing spondylitis or in good health (not recorded which). The V call is TRBV5-5, the J call TRBJ2-1; 8 nucleotides line up with TRBD2. The sequenced sample was blood, either unsorted or a sorted T cell fraction (not recorded which). CDR3 amino acids: CASSMEREPYNEQFF. In DNA form, the CDR3 reads TGTGCCAGCAGCATGGAGCGGGAGCCCTACAATGAGCAGTTCTTC.